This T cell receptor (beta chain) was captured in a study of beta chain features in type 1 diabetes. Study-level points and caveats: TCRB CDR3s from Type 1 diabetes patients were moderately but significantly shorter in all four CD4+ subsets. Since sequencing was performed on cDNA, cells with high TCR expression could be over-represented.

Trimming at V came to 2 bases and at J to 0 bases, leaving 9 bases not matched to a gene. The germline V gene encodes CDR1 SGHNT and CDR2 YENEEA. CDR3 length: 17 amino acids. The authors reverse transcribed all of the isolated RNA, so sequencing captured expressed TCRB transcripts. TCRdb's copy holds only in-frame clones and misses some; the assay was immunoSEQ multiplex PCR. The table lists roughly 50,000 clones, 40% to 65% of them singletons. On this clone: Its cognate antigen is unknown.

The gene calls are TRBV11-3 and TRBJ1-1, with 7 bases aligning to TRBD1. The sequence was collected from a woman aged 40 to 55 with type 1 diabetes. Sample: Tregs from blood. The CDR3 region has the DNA TGTGCCAGCAGCTTACGACAGGGTCCAACTATGAACACTGAAGCTTTCTTT. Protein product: CASSLRQGPTMNTEAFF. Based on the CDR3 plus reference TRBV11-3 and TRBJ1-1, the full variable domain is EAGVVQSPRYKIIEKKQPVAFWCNPISGHNTLYWYLQNLGQGPELLIRYENEEAVDDSQLPKDRFSAERLKGVDSTLKIQPAELGDSAVYLCASSLRQGPTMNTEAFFGQGTRLTVV.